This T cell receptor (beta chain) was identified in a study of CD8 T cells in ankylosing spondylitis. This clonotype occurred a few times. Antigen specificity is unknown. Findings and limits, study-wide: Disease-linked clones reportedly concentrated significantly in matched ankylosing spondylitis synovial fluid. Earlier work had already found some motif variants in reactive arthritis synovial fluid and blood. Apparently characteristic of ankylosing spondylitis blood was a TCR beta motif (eight highly homologous variants).

Making the TCR beta libraries involved quantitative 5'-RACE with molecular barcodes. TCRdb reanalysed the 5' RACE reads using MiXCR and keeps one entry per CDR3 protein. The top ten clones hold less than 60% of a sample with about 88,000 distinct CDR3 sequences, around 25% of them seen once. The TCR originated in a male donor with ankylosing spondylitis or in good health (not recorded which). The sequencing input was blood, either unsorted or a sorted T cell fraction (not recorded which).

CDR3 bases: TGCAGCCAGCGTATACCCAGCAATGAGCAGTTCTTC. This translates into CSQRIPSNEQFF. The V gene is TRBV20-1, the J gene TRBJ2-1; D uncertain. This CDR3 is 12 amino acids long. The germline V gene encodes CDR1 DFQATT and CDR2 SNEGSKA (reference sequence).